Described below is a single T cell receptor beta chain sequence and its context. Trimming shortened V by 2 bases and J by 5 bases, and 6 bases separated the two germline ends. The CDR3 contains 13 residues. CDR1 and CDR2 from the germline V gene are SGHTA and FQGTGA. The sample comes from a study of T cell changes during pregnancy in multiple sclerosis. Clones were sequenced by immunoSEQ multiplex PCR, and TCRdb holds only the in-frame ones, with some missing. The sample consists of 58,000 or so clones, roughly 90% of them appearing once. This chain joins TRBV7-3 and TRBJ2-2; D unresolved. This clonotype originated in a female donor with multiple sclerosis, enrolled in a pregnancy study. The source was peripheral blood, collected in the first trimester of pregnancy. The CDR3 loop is CASSLAETGELFF. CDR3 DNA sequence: TGTGCCAGCAGCTTAGCGGAAACCGGGGAGCTGTTTTTT.